This section outlines one T cell receptor (beta chain) sequence together with its context. The sample is drawn from a study of blood T cell repertoires in COVID-19. Study details: T cells, B-cell-depleted T cells, or PBMCs supplied cDNA or gDNA.

The germline gives CDR1 MGHRA, CDR2 YSYEKL. V lost 4 bases and J lost 4, with 23 bases in between. This CDR3 has 18 amino acids. Sequencing was performed with immunoSEQ multiplex PCR; in TCRdb, only in-frame clones are kept and a portion is missing. The repertoire holds about 270,000 clones, with 91% as singletons. Researchers sorted participants into cohorts using their self-reported clinical history. Sequencing input: PBMCs or T cells enriched from blood (not recorded which). This TCR was sampled from a man aged 40-49 years who had been exposed to COVID-19. This sequence joins TRBV4-1 and TRBJ2-1; the D gene is possibly TRBD1 (6 bases). CDR3 nucleotides: TGCGCCAGCAGCCCCTTATTTCCCGACAGGAAAGAATACAATGAGCAGTTCTTC. Translating gives CASSPLFPDRKEYNEQFF.